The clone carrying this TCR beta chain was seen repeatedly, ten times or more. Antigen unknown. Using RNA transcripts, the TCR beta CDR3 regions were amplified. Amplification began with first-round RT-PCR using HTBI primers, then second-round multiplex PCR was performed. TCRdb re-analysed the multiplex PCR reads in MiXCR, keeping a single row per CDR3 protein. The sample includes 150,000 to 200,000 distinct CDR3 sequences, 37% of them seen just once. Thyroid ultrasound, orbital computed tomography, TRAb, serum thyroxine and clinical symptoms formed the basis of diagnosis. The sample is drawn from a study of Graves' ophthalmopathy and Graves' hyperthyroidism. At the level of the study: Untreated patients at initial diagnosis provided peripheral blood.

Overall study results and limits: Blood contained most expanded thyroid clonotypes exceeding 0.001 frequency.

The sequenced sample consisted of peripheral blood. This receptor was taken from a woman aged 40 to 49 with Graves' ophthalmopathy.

CDR3 region: CASSPGQTDQETQYF. The CDR3 DNA is TGTGCCAGCAGCCCCGGACAGACCGACCAAGAGACCCAGTACTTC. V gene TRBV7-2 combines with J gene TRBJ2-5; D is possibly TRBD1 (6 bases). Deletions cut 5 bases from V and 0 bases from J, with 13 bases between. CDR1 and CDR2 from the germline V gene are SGHTA and FQGNSA. There are 15 residues in the CDR3.